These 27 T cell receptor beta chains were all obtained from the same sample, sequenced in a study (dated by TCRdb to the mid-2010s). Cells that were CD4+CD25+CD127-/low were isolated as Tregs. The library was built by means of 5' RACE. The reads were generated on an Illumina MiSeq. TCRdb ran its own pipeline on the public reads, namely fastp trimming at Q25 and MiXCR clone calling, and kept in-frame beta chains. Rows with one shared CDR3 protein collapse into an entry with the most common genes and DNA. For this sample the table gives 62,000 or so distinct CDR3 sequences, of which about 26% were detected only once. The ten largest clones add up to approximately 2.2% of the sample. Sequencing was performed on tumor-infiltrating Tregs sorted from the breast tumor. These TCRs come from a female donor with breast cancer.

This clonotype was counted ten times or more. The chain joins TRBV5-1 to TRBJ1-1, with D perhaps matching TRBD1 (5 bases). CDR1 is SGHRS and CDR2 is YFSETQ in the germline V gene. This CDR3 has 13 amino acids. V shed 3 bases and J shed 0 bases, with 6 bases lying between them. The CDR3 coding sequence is TGCGCCAGCAGCTCGACAGTGAACACTGAAGCTTTCTTT. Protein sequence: CASSSTVNTEAFF.

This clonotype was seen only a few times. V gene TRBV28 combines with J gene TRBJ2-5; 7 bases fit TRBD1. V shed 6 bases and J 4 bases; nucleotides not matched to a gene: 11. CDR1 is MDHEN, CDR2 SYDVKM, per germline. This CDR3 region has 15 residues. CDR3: CASRNRGSTLETQYF. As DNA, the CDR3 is TGTGCCAGCAGAAACAGGGGATCGACCCTAGAGACCCAGTACTTC.

The CDR3 DNA reads as TGTGCCAGCAGCCGTGTTAGCGGGAGGGTTGTGTACGAGCAGTACTTC. Its protein product is CASSRVSGRVVYEQYF. The genes are TRBV6-5 and TRBJ2-7; TRBD2 agrees at 11 bases. Germline V gene data show CDR1 as MNHEY and CDR2 as SVGAGI. This CDR3 region has 16 residues. Trimming at V came to 6 bases and at J to 4 bases, leaving 11 bases not matched to a gene.

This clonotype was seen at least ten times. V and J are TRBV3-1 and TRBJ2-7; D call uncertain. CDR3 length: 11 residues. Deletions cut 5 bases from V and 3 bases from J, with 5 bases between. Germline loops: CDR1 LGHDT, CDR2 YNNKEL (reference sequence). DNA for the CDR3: TGTGCCAGCAGCGGTAACTACGAGCAGTACTTC. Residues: CASSGNYEQYF.

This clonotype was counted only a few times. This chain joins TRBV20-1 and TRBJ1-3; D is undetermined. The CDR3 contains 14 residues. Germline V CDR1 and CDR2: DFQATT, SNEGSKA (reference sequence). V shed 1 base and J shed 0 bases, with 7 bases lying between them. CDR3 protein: CSARVGNSGNTIYF. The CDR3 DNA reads TGCAGTGCTAGAGTGGGAAACTCTGGAAACACCATATATTTT.

In nucleotides, the CDR3 is TGTGCCAGCAGCCGGGACAGGGGGTCGGATGGCTACACCTTC. It translates to CASSRDRGSDGYTF. The chain recombines TRBV7-8 with TRBJ1-2; 11 bases are a match to TRBD1. Germline values: CDR1 SGHVS, CDR2 FQNEAQ. The CDR3 has 14 amino acids. V was pared by 5 bases and J by 6 bases, with 5 bases of the junction left unmatched.

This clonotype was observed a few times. CDR3: CASRPSGGRYNEQFF. The CDR3 bases are TGTGCCAGCAGACCGAGCGGGGGCCGCTACAATGAGCAGTTCTTC. The V gene is TRBV28, the J gene TRBJ2-1, with 8 bases lining up with TRBD2. There are 15 residues in the CDR3. The J segment lost 3 bases and the V segment lost 6 bases, leaving 7 bases of the junction unmatched. Germline CDR1 is MDHEN and CDR2 is SYDVKM.

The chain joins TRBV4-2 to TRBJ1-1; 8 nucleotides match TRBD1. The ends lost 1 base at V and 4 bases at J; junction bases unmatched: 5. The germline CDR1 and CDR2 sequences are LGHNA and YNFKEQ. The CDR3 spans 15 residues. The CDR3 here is CASSQVRQGPTEAFF. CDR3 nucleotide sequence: TGTGCCAGCAGCCAAGTTCGACAGGGGCCCACTGAAGCTTTCTTT.

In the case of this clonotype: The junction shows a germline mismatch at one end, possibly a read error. The CDR3 nucleotides read TGTGCCAGCAGTGCAGGACCGAACCCGAACACCGGGGAGCTGTTTTTC. Its translation: CASSAGPNPNTGELFF. The chain recombines TRBV6-5 with TRBJ2-2; the D gene is possibly TRBD2 (5 bases). The CDR3 length is 16 residues. Germline V lookup: CDR1 MNHEY, CDR2 SVGAGI.

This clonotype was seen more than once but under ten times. The CDR3 bases are TGTGCCAGCAGTCCTTTAAGGCCGAGCGGTGAGCAGTTCTTC. Encoded protein: CASSPLRPSGEQFF. J is TRBJ2-1 and V is TRBV7-9, with a tentative D call TRBD2 (5 bases). Looked up from germline, CDR1 is SEHNR and CDR2 is FQNEAQ (reference sequence). The length of the CDR3 is 14 residues. Trimming pared 6 bases from V and 9 bases from J, leaving 18 bases between.

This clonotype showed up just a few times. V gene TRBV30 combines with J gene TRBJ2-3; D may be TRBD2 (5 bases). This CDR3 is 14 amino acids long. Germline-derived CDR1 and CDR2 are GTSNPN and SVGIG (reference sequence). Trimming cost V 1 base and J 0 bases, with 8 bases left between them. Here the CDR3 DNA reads TGTGCCTGGAGTGGAGCGGCGAGCACAGATACGCAGTATTTT. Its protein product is CAWSGAASTDTQYF.

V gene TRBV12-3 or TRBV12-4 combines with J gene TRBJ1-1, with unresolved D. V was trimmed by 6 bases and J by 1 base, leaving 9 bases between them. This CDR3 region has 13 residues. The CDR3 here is CASRRGRNTEAFF. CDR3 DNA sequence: TGTGCCAGCAGACGAGGACGGAACACTGAAGCTTTCTTT.

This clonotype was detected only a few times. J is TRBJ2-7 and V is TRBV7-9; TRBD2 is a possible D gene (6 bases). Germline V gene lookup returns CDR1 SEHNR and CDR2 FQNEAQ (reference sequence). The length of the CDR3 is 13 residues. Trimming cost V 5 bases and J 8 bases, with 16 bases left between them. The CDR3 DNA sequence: TGTGCCAGCAGCCCCTATTTGGCGGGACAGCAGTACTTC. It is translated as CASSPYLAGQQYF.

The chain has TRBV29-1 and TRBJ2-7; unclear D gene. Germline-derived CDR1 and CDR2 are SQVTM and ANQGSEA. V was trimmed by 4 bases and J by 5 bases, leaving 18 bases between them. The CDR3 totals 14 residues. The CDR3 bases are TGCAGCGTTGCAATCCGTAAAGGTCAGGACGAGCAGTACTTC. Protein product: CSVAIRKGQDEQYF.

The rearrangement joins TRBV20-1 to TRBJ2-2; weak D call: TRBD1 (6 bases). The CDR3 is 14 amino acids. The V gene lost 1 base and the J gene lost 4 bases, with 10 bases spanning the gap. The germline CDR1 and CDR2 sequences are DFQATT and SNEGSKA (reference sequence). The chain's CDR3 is CSARALQGTGELFF. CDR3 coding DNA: TGCAGTGCTAGAGCCTTACAGGGCACCGGGGAGCTGTTTTTT.

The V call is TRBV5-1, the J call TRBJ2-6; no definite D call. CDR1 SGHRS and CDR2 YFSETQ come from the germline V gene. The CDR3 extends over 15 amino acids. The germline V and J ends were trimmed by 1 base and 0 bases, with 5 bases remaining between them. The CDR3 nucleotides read TGCGCCAGCAGCTTGTACAGCTCTGGGGCCAACGTCCTGACTTTC. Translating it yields CASSLYSSGANVLTF.

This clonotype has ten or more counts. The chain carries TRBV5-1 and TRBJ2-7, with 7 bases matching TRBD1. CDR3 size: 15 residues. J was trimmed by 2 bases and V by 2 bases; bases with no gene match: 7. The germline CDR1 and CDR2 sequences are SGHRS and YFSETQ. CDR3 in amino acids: CASSLLGTVTYEQYF. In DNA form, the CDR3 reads TGCGCCAGCAGCTTATTGGGGACAGTTACCTACGAGCAGTACTTC.

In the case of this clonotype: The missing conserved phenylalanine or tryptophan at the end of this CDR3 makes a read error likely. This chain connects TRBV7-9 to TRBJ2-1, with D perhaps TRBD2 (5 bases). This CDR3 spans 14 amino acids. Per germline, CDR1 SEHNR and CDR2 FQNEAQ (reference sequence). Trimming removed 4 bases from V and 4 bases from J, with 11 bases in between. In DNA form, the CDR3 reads TGTGCCAGCAGCTCCAGCGGTTCATACAATGAGCAGTTCCTC. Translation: CASSSSGSYNEQFL.

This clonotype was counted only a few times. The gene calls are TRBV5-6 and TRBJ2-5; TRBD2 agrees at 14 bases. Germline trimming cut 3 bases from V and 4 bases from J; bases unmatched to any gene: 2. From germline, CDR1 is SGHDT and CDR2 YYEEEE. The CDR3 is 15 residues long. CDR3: CASSSGTSGRETQYF. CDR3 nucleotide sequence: TGTGCCAGCAGCTCCGGGACTAGCGGGAGAGAGACCCAGTACTTC.

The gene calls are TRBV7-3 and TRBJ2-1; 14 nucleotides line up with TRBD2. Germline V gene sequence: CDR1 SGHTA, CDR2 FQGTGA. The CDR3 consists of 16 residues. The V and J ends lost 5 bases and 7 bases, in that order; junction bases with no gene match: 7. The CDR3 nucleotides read TGTGCCAGCAGCACCGGACGGACTAGCGGGAGGAATGAGCAGTTCTTC. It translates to CASSTGRTSGRNEQFF.

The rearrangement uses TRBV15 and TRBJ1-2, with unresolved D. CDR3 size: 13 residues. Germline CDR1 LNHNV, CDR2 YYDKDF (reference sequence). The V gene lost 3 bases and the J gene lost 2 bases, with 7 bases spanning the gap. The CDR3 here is CATSRDGNYGYTF. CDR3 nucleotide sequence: TGTGCCACCAGCAGGGACGGGAACTATGGCTACACCTTC.

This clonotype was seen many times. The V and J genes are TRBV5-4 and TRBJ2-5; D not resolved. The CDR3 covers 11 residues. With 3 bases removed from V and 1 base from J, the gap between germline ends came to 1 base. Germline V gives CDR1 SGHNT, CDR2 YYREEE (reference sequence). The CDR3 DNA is TGTGCCAGCAGCTCCCAAGAGACCCAGTACTTC. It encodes CASSSQETQYF.

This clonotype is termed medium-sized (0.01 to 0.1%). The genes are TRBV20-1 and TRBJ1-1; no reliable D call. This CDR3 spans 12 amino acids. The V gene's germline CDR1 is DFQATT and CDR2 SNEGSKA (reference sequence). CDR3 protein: CSIGSRDTEAFF. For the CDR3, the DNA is TGCAGCATAGGGTCTCGGGACACTGAAGCTTTCTTT.

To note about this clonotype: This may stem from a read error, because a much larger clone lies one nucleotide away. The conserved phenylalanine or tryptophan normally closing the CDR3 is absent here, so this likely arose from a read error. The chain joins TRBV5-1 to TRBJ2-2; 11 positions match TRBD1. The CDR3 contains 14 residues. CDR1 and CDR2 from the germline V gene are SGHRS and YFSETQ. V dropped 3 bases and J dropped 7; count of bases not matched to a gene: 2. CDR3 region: CASSWTGGDGELFL. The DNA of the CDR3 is TGCGCCAGCAGCTGGACAGGGGGCGACGGGGAGCTGTTTCTT.

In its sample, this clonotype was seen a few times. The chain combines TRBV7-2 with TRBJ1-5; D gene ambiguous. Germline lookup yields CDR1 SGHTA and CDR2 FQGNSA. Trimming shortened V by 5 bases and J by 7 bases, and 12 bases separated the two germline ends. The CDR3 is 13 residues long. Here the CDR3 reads CASSEIGGQPQHF. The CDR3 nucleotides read TGTGCCAGCAGCGAGATAGGAGGGCAGCCCCAGCATTTT.

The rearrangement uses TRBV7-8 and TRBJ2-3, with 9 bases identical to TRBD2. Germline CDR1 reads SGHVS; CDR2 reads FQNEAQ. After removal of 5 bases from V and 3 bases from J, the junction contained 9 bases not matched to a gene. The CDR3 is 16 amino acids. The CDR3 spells CASSPRGSGSTDTQYF. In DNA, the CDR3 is TGTGCCAGCAGCCCCAGGGGTAGCGGGAGTACAGATACGCAGTATTTT.

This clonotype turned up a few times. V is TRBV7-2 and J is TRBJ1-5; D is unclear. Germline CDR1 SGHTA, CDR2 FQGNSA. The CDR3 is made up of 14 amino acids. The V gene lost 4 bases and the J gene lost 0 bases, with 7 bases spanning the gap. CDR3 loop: CASSSLNSNQPQHF. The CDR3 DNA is TGTGCCAGCAGCTCCCTAAATAGCAATCAGCCCCAGCATTTT. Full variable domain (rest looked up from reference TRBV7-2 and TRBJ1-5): GAGVSQSPSNKVTEKGKDVELRCDPISGHTALYWYRQSLGQGLEFLIYFQGNSAPDKSGLPSDRFSAERTGGSVSTLTIQRTQQEDSAVYLCASSSLNSNQPQHFGDGTRLSIL.